The 3 T cell receptor beta chains given below trace back to one sample, sequenced in a study of T cells in Graves' hyperthyroidism and ophthalmopathy. RNA transcripts provided the source from which TCR beta CDR3 regions were amplified. The HTBI primer set served for first-round RT-PCR of the TCR CDR3. TCRdb recomputed calls from the multiplex PCR reads with MiXCR, one row per CDR3 protein. This sample has about 740,000 distinct CDR3 sequences, with about 15% found just once. The sample consisted of blood. These receptor sequences come from a young woman with Graves' hyperthyroidism.

This clonotype came up a few times. V is TRBV6-6 and J is TRBJ2-4; the D gene is possibly TRBD1 (5 bases). V lost 2 bases, J lost 0 bases, and 14 bases lay in between. Germline assignment: CDR1 MNHNY and CDR2 SVGAGI (reference sequence). CDR3 length: 17 residues. The CDR3 is CASSYPDSVLAKNIQYF. CDR3 coding DNA: TGTGCCAGCAGTTACCCTGACAGTGTGCTAGCCAAAAACATTCAGTACTTC.

The rearrangement joins TRBV7-8 to TRBJ1-1, with 9 bases matching TRBD1. Germline CDR1 SGHVS, CDR2 FQNEAQ. The CDR3 covers 16 residues. V shed 5 bases, J shed 2 bases, and the junction held 9 bases outside the gene matches. CDR3 in DNA: TGTGCCAGCAGCCGGGACAGGGAGGGGGAAAACACTGAAGCTTTCTTT. This sequence encodes CASSRDREGENTEAFF.

The CDR3 sequence is CSGGGSYEQYF. CDR3 DNA: TGCAGCGGTGGGGGCTCCTACGAGCAGTACTTC. V gene TRBV29-1 combines with J gene TRBJ2-7; D may match TRBD1 or TRBD2 (5 bases each). The germline V and J ends were trimmed by 7 bases and 0 bases, with 7 bases remaining between them. Germline V gene sequence: CDR1 SQVTM, CDR2 ANQGSEA. CDR3 size: 11 residues.